The 30 T cell receptor beta chains reported below all come from one sample, sequenced in a study of Graves' ophthalmopathy and Graves' hyperthyroidism. TCR beta CDR3 amplification used RNA transcripts. In the first round, RT-PCR was carried out with HTBI primers, and a multiplex PCR formed the second round. TCRdb called the multiplex PCR reads again in MiXCR, with one record for every CDR3 protein. The sample lists hundreds of thousands of distinct CDR3 sequences; 20% to 25% were seen once. The source material was peripheral blood. The source of these receptors is a woman aged 50 to 60 with Graves' ophthalmopathy.

The rearrangement links TRBV12-5 to TRBJ2-2; D tentatively fits TRBD1 or TRBD2 (5 bases each). The CDR3 consists of 18 residues. Germline V lookup: CDR1 LGHNT, CDR2 FRNRAP. Trimming shortened V by 1 base and J by 4 bases, and 19 bases separated the two germline ends. DNA for the CDR3: TGTGCTAGTGGTTTGGGGGACGGAGAACCTGCATTCACCGGGGAGCTGTTTTTT. Protein sequence: CASGLGDGEPAFTGELFF.

At least ten counts were recorded for this clonotype. The chain carries TRBV3-1 and TRBJ2-5, with 7 bases fitting TRBD2. V shed 4 bases, J shed 7 bases, and the junction held 6 bases outside the gene matches. CDR3 length equals 13 residues. Per the germline V gene, CDR1 is LGHDT and CDR2 is YNNKEL (reference sequence). The CDR3 DNA sequence: TGTGCCAGCAGCCGGAGCAGGGAGGGGACCCAGTACTTC. This codes for CASSRSREGTQYF.

This clonotype was seen repeatedly, ten times or more. The chain uses TRBV7-2 and TRBJ2-4, with D hard to call. The CDR3 consists of 13 residues. V was cut by 0 bases and J by 8 bases, with 8 bases left in between. CDR1 and CDR2 from the germline V gene are SGHTA and FQGNSA. CDR3 nucleotide sequence: TGTGCCAGCAGCTTAGCCGGCCGCGACATTCAGTACTTC. It codes for CASSLAGRDIQYF.

This clonotype was seen repeatedly, ten times or more. The V and J genes are TRBV7-8 and TRBJ2-5, with D perhaps matching TRBD1 or TRBD2 (5 bases each). CDR1 is SGHVS and CDR2 is FQNEAQ in the germline V gene. V lost 1 base, J lost 5 bases, and 11 bases lay in between. This CDR3 spans 14 amino acids. Here the CDR3 reads CASSLDRDLETQYF. In nucleotides, the CDR3 is TGTGCCAGCAGCTTAGACCGGGACCTGGAGACCCAGTACTTC.

The chain carries TRBV12-3 or TRBV12-4 and TRBJ1-1; TRBD1 aligns across 10 bases. The CDR3 totals 13 residues. The V gene end was trimmed by 4 bases and the J gene end by 6 bases; junction bases not matched to a gene: 2. CDR3 DNA: TGTGCCAGCAGTTGGGACAGGGGTGCTGAAGCTTTCTTT. Protein: CASSWDRGAEAFF.

This clonotype was seen a few times. V is TRBV4-1 and J is TRBJ2-2; tentatively, D is TRBD1 or TRBD2 (6 bases each). From germline, CDR1 is MGHRA and CDR2 YSYEKL. The CDR3 extends over 17 amino acids. V was clipped by 1 base and J by 4 bases, with 16 bases between them. CDR3 nucleotides: TGCGCCAGCAGCCAAGGCGTCAGGAGGGGGTTCACCGGGGAGCTGTTTTTT. This encodes CASSQGVRRGFTGELFF.

In its sample, this clonotype was seen many times. J is TRBJ1-6 and V is TRBV11-3, with D uncertain. Germline V lookup: CDR1 SGHNT, CDR2 YENEEA. The CDR3 is 13 amino acids. The germline V and J ends were trimmed by 2 bases and 7 bases, with 6 bases remaining between them. The CDR3 loop reads CASSLNVNSPLHF. The CDR3 DNA reads as TGTGCCAGCAGCTTAAACGTGAATTCACCCCTCCACTTT. The full variable domain, completed using reference TRBV11-3 and TRBJ1-6, is EAGVVQSPRYKIIEKKQPVAFWCNPISGHNTLYWYLQNLGQGPELLIRYENEEAVDDSQLPKDRFSAERLKGVDSTLKIQPAELGDSAVYLCASSLNVNSPLHFGNGTRLTVT.

This clonotype has at least ten counts. This rearrangement joins TRBV7-3 to TRBJ1-6, with D perhaps TRBD1 (6 bases). CDR1 and CDR2 from the germline V gene are SGHTA and FQGTGA. The CDR3 has 15 residues. V gave up 2 bases and J gave up 4 bases, with 9 bases separating them. For the CDR3, the DNA is TGTGCCAGCAGCTTAGGTACAGGGTATAATTCACCCCTCCACTTT. It translates to CASSLGTGYNSPLHF.

This clonotype has at least ten counts. The chain joins TRBV5-1 to TRBJ2-7; maybe TRBD1 (7 bases). Looked up from germline, CDR1 is SGHRS and CDR2 is YFSETQ. The CDR3 has 15 residues. Trimming removed 4 bases from V and 3 bases from J, with 17 bases in between. The CDR3 here is CASSPGGTEIYEQYF. CDR3 sequence (DNA): TGCGCCAGCAGCCCAGGGGGGACGGAGATCTACGAGCAGTACTTC.

This clonotype has ten or more counts. This chain links TRBV6-5 with TRBJ1-1; no clear D gene. The ends were cut back, 0 bases at V and 4 bases at J, with 6 bases in the middle. The germline gives CDR1 MNHEY, CDR2 SVGAGI. The CDR3 loop spans 13 amino acids. The CDR3 sequence: CASSYSRVTEAFF. As DNA, the CDR3 is TGTGCCAGCAGTTACTCTCGGGTCACTGAAGCTTTCTTT.

This clonotype appeared many times. The chain has TRBV30 and TRBJ2-2; 9 bases line up with TRBD2. The ends lost 2 bases at V and 1 base at J; junction bases unmatched: 2. Germline V gene data show CDR1 as GTSNPN and CDR2 as SVGIG (reference sequence). The CDR3 runs 15 residues. The CDR3 region is CAWSHSGGNTGELFF. In nucleotides, the CDR3 is TGTGCCTGGAGTCATAGCGGGGGGAACACCGGGGAGCTGTTTTTT.

This clonotype was seen at least ten times. This chain links TRBV7-9 with TRBJ2-5; tentatively, D is TRBD2 (6 bases). The CDR3 runs 15 residues. The V and J ends lost 0 bases and 7 bases respectively, with 15 bases between them. Germline lookup yields CDR1 SEHNR and CDR2 FQNEAQ (reference sequence). DNA of the CDR3: TGTGCCAGCAGCTTAGCAGGGGCGGGAACGGGGACCCAGTACTTC. Translation: CASSLAGAGTGTQYF.

This clonotype was picked up many times. The gene calls are TRBV18 and TRBJ2-5; the D is unclear. The V gene lost 2 bases and the J gene lost 2 bases, with 6 bases spanning the gap. This CDR3 has 13 amino acids. Germline V gene sequence: CDR1 KGHSH, CDR2 LQKENI. The CDR3 region is CASSPARQETQYF. The CDR3 DNA follows: TGTGCCAGCTCACCAGCCAGACAAGAGACCCAGTACTTC.

This clonotype has at least ten counts. The chain joins TRBV12-3 or TRBV12-4 to TRBJ1-5; D gene ambiguous. This CDR3 has 13 amino acids. V was trimmed by 3 bases and J by 4 bases, leaving 7 bases between them. The CDR3 protein is CASSFEVNQPQHF. In DNA, the CDR3 is TGTGCCAGCAGTTTTGAGGTAAATCAGCCCCAGCATTTT.

The genes are TRBV20-1 and TRBJ2-5; 7 nucleotides align to TRBD2. This CDR3 contains 15 residues. The V gene's germline CDR1 is DFQATT and CDR2 SNEGSKA (reference sequence). The trim removed 3 bases at V and 1 base at J, leaving 8 bases unmatched. The CDR3 region is CSASPPASGQETQYF. The CDR3 coding sequence is TGCAGTGCTAGTCCCCCGGCTAGCGGCCAAGAGACCCAGTACTTC.

This clonotype was seen many times. CDR3 sequence: CASSLGFGQENIQYF. CDR3 nucleotide sequence: TGTGCCAGCAGCTTAGGCTTCGGACAAGAAAACATTCAGTACTTC. This chain uses TRBV7-3 with TRBJ2-4; perhaps TRBD1 as D (5 bases). The V end was cut by 2 bases, the J end by 5 bases, with 13 bases between. Per the germline V gene, CDR1 is SGHTA and CDR2 is FQGTGA. The CDR3 is 15 residues long.

This clonotype has ten or more counts. The DNA for the CDR3 is TGTGCCAGCAGCTCACAGGGGGTCAACACTGAAGCTTTCTTT. Translated, it gives CASSSQGVNTEAFF. The chain combines TRBV7-3 with TRBJ1-1, with TRBD1 matching 8 bases. The germline gives CDR1 SGHTA, CDR2 FQGTGA. The CDR3 has 14 amino acids. J gave up 2 bases and V 4 bases, and 3 bases lay outside the gene matches.

In its sample, this clonotype ranks as medium-sized. The rearrangement joins TRBV6-5 to TRBJ2-7; tentative D call: TRBD2 (5 bases). Trimming pared 3 bases from V and 3 bases from J, leaving 9 bases between. There are 13 residues in the CDR3. From germline, CDR1 is MNHEY and CDR2 SVGAGI. The CDR3 here is CASSYRRGYEQYF. The CDR3 nucleotides are TGTGCCAGCAGTTATCGACGGGGCTACGAGCAGTACTTC.

With regard to this clonotype: This may arise from a read error, as a much more abundant clone is one base away. V is TRBV2 and J is TRBJ2-4; D is tentatively TRBD1 or TRBD2 (6 bases each). Germline CDR1 is SNHLY and CDR2 is FYNNEI. This CDR3 spans 14 amino acids. The CDR3 nucleotides are TGTGCCAACGGACAGCCACTAGCCGAAAACATTCAGTACTTC. Encoded protein: CANGQPLAENIQYF.

This clonotype was counted at least ten times. The chain recombines TRBV11-2 with TRBJ2-5; perhaps TRBD2 as D (5 bases). CDR1 is SGHAT, CDR2 FQNNGV, per germline. V was pared by 5 bases and J by 10 bases, with 11 bases between. This CDR3 is 11 amino acids long. This chain's CDR3 is CASSTQEDQYF. The CDR3 bases are TGTGCCAGCAGCACGCAGGAGGACCAGTACTTC. The whole variable domain, remainder taken from reference TRBV11-2 and TRBJ2-5, is EAGVAQSPRYKIIEKRQSVAFWCNPISGHATLYWYQQILGQGPKLLIQFQNNGVVDDSQLPKDRFSAERLKGVDSTLKIQPAKLEDSAVYLCASSTQEDQYFGPGTRLLVL.

This clonotype was seen repeatedly, ten times or more. The chain has TRBV12-3 or TRBV12-4 and TRBJ1-1; no clear D gene. V lost 3 bases to trimming and J lost 7 bases, with 12 bases between them. This CDR3 comprises 13 residues. CDR3: CASSLGGSREAFF. DNA for the CDR3: TGTGCCAGCAGTTTGGGAGGGAGCCGTGAAGCTTTCTTT.

This clonotype was found many times. CDR3 residues: CASSFDGAYYSPLHF. The CDR3 DNA reads as TGTGCCAGCAGCTTTGACGGGGCGTACTACTCACCCCTCCACTTT. The chain is built from TRBV7-2 and TRBJ1-6; tentatively, D is TRBD1 (5 bases). The V gene lost 3 bases and the J gene lost 10 bases, with 16 bases spanning the gap. The CDR3 is 15 amino acids. Germline CDR1 is SGHTA and CDR2 is FQGNSA.

This clonotype was observed many times. The V call is TRBV6-1, the J call TRBJ2-2, with a possible D match to TRBD1 (5 bases). Trimming pared 3 bases from V and 4 bases from J, leaving 9 bases between. CDR1 is MNHNS, CDR2 SASEGT, per germline. This CDR3 is 14 amino acids long. The CDR3 protein is CASSESRATGELFF. The CDR3 DNA reads as TGTGCCAGCAGTGAGTCCAGGGCCACCGGGGAGCTGTTTTTT.

This sequence joins TRBV12-3 or TRBV12-4 and TRBJ2-7; 7 bases align to TRBD2. J was trimmed by 3 bases and V by 2 bases; bases with no gene match: 7. This CDR3 contains 15 residues. Here the CDR3 DNA reads TGTGCCAGCAGTTTAAACGGCGCGGGAGACTACGAGCAGTACTTC. Residues: CASSLNGAGDYEQYF.

This clonotype was counted ten times or more. The V gene is TRBV7-9, the J gene TRBJ1-2, with a tentative D call TRBD1 (6 bases). Trimming stripped 3 bases from V and 8 bases from J, with 10 bases between. The germline CDR1 and CDR2 sequences are SEHNR and FQNEAQ (reference sequence). The CDR3 runs 12 residues. The DNA for the CDR3 is TGTGCCAGCAGCTTGTCAGGGGTCGGCTACACCTTC. This codes for CASSLSGVGYTF.

This clonotype was seen at least ten times. This chain connects TRBV6-5 to TRBJ2-5; 7 positions agree with TRBD1. The CDR3 sequence is 17 residues long. With 3 bases clipped from V and 5 bases from J, the junction kept 15 bases outside the gene matches. Per the germline V gene, CDR1 is MNHEY and CDR2 is SVGAGI. CDR3: CASSYSLGQALGETQYF. CDR3 in DNA: TGTGCCAGCAGTTATTCCTTAGGACAGGCGTTGGGGGAGACCCAGTACTTC.

This clonotype was counted many times. This chain uses TRBV5-1 with TRBJ2-7; 9 nucleotides match TRBD2. The CDR3 runs 14 residues. J lost 5 bases, V lost 2 bases, and 5 bases had no gene match. CDR1 SGHRS and CDR2 YFSETQ come from the germline V gene. The DNA of the CDR3 is TGCGCCAGCAGCTTAGGCGGGAGGGCCGACGAGCAGTACTTC. Its translation: CASSLGGRADEQYF.

This clonotype was recorded many times. The genes are TRBV12-3 or TRBV12-4 and TRBJ1-1; no clear D gene. Trimming removed 3 bases from V and 6 bases from J, with 14 bases in between. The CDR3 sequence is 14 residues long. The CDR3 sequence is CASSFMGKGSEAFF. In DNA form, the CDR3 reads TGTGCCAGCAGTTTTATGGGAAAAGGATCTGAAGCTTTCTTT.

At least ten counts were recorded for this clonotype. This likely comes from a read error, as the CDR3 has no conserved phenylalanine or tryptophan at its end. This chain uses TRBV6-2 or TRBV6-3 with TRBJ2-7, with TRBD2 identical over 8 bases. The germline V gene encodes CDR1 MNHEY and CDR2 SVGEGT. CDR3 length: 15 residues. Unmatched junction bases numbered 10, after V lost 7 bases and J lost 2 bases. CDR3 in DNA: TGTGCCAGCACCCGACAGGCGGGAGGACCCTACGAGCAGTACCTC. Encoded protein: CASTRQAGGPYEQYL.

This clonotype was detected only once. A read error may account for a junction end that differs from germline. The V gene is TRBV4-3, the J gene TRBJ2-7; 8 positions agree with TRBD1. Germline loops: CDR1 LGHNA, CDR2 YSLEER. The CDR3 length is 14 residues. CDR3 nucleotide sequence: TGCGCCAGCGGCCAAACCAGGGGGCGCTACGAGCAGTACTTC. Translation gives CASGQTRGRYEQYF.